Sequencing of this TCR beta chain was carried out in a study of T cells after yellow fever vaccination. TCRdb analysed the 5' RACE reads with MiXCR anew, one entry per CDR3 protein. The repertoire includes 70,000 or so distinct CDR3 sequences, around 6.2% of them detected once, and over 2% sits in the top ten. Trimming took 4 bases from V and 3 from J; bases not matched to a gene: 3. The CDR3 is made up of 14 amino acids. Per the germline V gene, CDR1 is SGHRS and CDR2 is YFSETQ. In this sample, this clonotype turned up many times. The sequencing here drew on CD4+ T cells sorted from PBMCs, taken roughly 14 days after the first yellow fever vaccination. The TCR originated in a man aged 18 to 29 who received the YFV17D yellow fever vaccine. The chain combines TRBV5-1 with TRBJ2-7; TRBD1 matches at 11 bases. CDR3 coding DNA: TGCGCCAGCAGCCCGGGGACAGGGGGCTACGAGCAGTACTTC. Its protein product is CASSPGTGGYEQYF. Based on the CDR3 plus reference TRBV5-1 and TRBJ2-7, the full variable domain is KAGVTQTPRYLIKTRGQQVTLSCSPISGHRSVSWYQQTPGQGLQFLFEYFSETQRNKGNFPGRFSGRQFSNSRSEMNVSTLELGDSALYLCASSPGTGGYEQYFGPGTRLTVT.